What follows are 32 T cell receptor beta chains derived from one specimen sequenced in a study of shared clonotypes between healthy human individuals. Repertoires were generated with immunoSEQ multiplex PCR, while TCRdb's copy carries only in-frame clones and drops some. Of under 2.5 million clones listed, around 93% were seen once; the top ten hold around 0.38%. Sequenced sample: naive CD4+ T cells from PBMCs. The sample's subset: CD45RA+ positively selected. These receptor sequences come from a man aged 18 to 29 in good health. Some clones in this sample may be carry-over from other donors' samples.

J is TRBJ1-2 and V is TRBV5-6; D may be TRBD1 (6 bases). This CDR3 spans 14 amino acids. Trimming took 0 bases from V and 4 from J, leaving 10 bases between them. Germline loops: CDR1 SGHDT, CDR2 YYEEEE. The CDR3 coding sequence is TGTGCCAGCAGCTTGGTAGACAGGCCCTATGGCTACACCTTC. Its translation is CASSLVDRPYGYTF.

The chain joins TRBV28 to TRBJ2-3; D not resolved. Germline V CDR1 and CDR2: MDHEN, SYDVKM. The CDR3 sequence is 13 residues long. The germline V and J ends were trimmed by 5 bases and 5 bases, with 11 bases remaining between them. This chain's CDR3 is CASSMMVGDTQYF. CDR3 in DNA: TGTGCCAGCAGTATGATGGTTGGAGATACGCAGTATTTT.

The chain recombines TRBV20-1 with TRBJ2-1; D unresolved. V was cut by 3 bases and J by 7 bases, with 7 bases left in between. Germline CDR1 DFQATT, CDR2 SNEGSKA (reference sequence). The CDR3 sequence is 11 residues long. CDR3 in amino acids: CSASGSNEQFF. Here the CDR3 DNA reads TGCAGTGCTAGCGGTTCGAATGAGCAGTTCTTC.

The chain employs TRBV6-4 and TRBJ2-3; TRBD2 matches at 7 bases. The ends lost 8 bases at V and 1 base at J; junction bases unmatched: 3. The CDR3 length is 13 residues. Germline V gives CDR1 MRHNA, CDR2 SNTAGT. CDR3 coding DNA: TGTGCCAGCTCACGGGAGGGCACAGATACGCAGTATTTT. It yields the protein CASSREGTDTQYF.

This chain uses TRBV6-5 with TRBJ1-2; D unclear. The germline V gene encodes CDR1 MNHEY and CDR2 SVGAGI. CDR3 length: 13 residues. Trimming stripped 6 bases from V and 0 bases from J, with 8 bases between. The CDR3 DNA reads TGTGCCAGCAGCACCTTAGCTAACTATGGCTACACCTTC. Protein sequence: CASSTLANYGYTF.

The CDR3: CASSNTGSDEQYF. The CDR3 DNA is TGCGCCAGCAGCAATACAGGGTCTGACGAGCAGTACTTC. This sequence joins TRBV5-1 and TRBJ2-7, with TRBD1 as a possible D gene (6 bases). Germline values: CDR1 SGHRS, CDR2 YFSETQ. V dropped 4 bases and J dropped 5 bases, with 13 bases sitting between them. This CDR3 has 13 amino acids.

This rearrangement joins TRBV9 to TRBJ2-1; 7 bases agree with TRBD1. Germline CDR1 and CDR2: SGDLS and YYNGEE. The CDR3 covers 14 residues. V lost 0 bases and J lost 8; bases outside the gene matches: 5. This chain's CDR3 is CASSVAPQGHEQFF. CDR3 bases: TGTGCCAGCAGCGTAGCCCCACAGGGGCATGAGCAGTTCTTC.

The chain carries TRBV28 and TRBJ2-7; D might be TRBD2 (6 bases). This CDR3 region has 15 residues. Trimming pared 4 bases from V and 5 bases from J, leaving 18 bases between. Germline assignment: CDR1 MDHEN and CDR2 SYDVKM. CDR3 DNA sequence: TGTGCCAGCAGTTCAGCGGGTGCAGAAGACCACGAGCAGTACTTC. Protein: CASSSAGAEDHEQYF.

J is TRBJ2-1 and V is TRBV9; 7 bases map to TRBD1. V lost 5 bases and J lost 4; bases outside the gene matches: 9. This CDR3 is 15 amino acids long. Germline V gene data show CDR1 as SGDLS and CDR2 as YYNGEE. CDR3 in amino acids: CASSSTQGDYNEQFF. CDR3 in DNA: TGTGCCAGCAGTTCTACTCAGGGGGATTACAATGAGCAGTTCTTC.

The V call is TRBV6-5, the J call TRBJ1-4; 8 bases agree with TRBD1. CDR1 and CDR2 (germline): MNHEY, SVGAGI. The CDR3 is 13 residues long. V trimming: 11 bases; J trimming: 7 bases; junction bases outside the gene matches: 9. DNA of the CDR3: TGTGCCGGATCGGACAGGGAAGGTGAAAAACTGTTTTTT. This translates into CAGSDREGEKLFF.

This CDR3 reads CASSLEWEGQFF. In DNA, the CDR3 is TGTGCCAGCAGCTTAGAATGGGAGGGGCAGTTCTTC. The chain is built from TRBV11-2 and TRBJ2-1; 7 positions agree with TRBD2. The CDR3 consists of 12 residues. The trim removed 0 bases at V and 12 bases at J, leaving 2 bases unmatched. From germline, CDR1 is SGHAT and CDR2 FQNNGV.

V is TRBV28 and J is TRBJ2-2; D may be TRBD1 or TRBD2 (5 bases each). CDR1 MDHEN and CDR2 SYDVKM come from the germline V gene. The CDR3 covers 16 residues. V dropped 6 bases and J dropped 4 bases, with 18 bases sitting between them. The CDR3 sequence: CASRSIRTGTTGELFF. The CDR3 DNA sequence: TGTGCCAGCAGGTCCATTCGTACGGGGACCACCGGGGAGCTGTTTTTT.

Worth noting for this clone: The sample holds other DNA sequences that translate to the same CDR3. The V call is TRBV27, the J call TRBJ2-5; TRBD1 aligns across 8 bases. Losses at the gene ends were 4 bases for V and 3 bases for J; bases not matched to a gene: 1. This CDR3 has 13 residues. Germline V CDR1 and CDR2: MNHEY, SMNVEV (reference sequence). Here the CDR3 DNA reads TGTGCCAGCAGTTACAGGGGGGAAGAGACCCAGTACTTC. Its protein is CASSYRGEETQYF.

This clone was detected only once. The V gene is TRBV9, the J gene TRBJ2-2, with TRBD1 matching over 8 bases. This CDR3 spans 16 amino acids. V lost 3 bases and J lost 2; bases outside the gene matches: 6. Germline V gene lookup returns CDR1 SGDLS and CDR2 YYNGEE. CDR3 in DNA: TGTGCCAGCAGCGCCCGGGACAGGACTAACACCGGGGAGCTGTTTTTT. It is translated as CASSARDRTNTGELFF.

V is TRBV9 and J is TRBJ2-4; 10 bases map to TRBD2. Losses at the gene ends were 3 bases for V and 8 bases for J; bases not matched to a gene: 11. CDR1 is SGDLS and CDR2 is YYNGEE in the germline V gene. The CDR3 totals 16 residues. The DNA for the CDR3 is TGTGCCAGCAGCGCGACTAGCGGGTCCTGGGGGGACATTCAGTACTTC. It encodes CASSATSGSWGDIQYF.

The rearrangement uses TRBV7-6 and TRBJ2-7; no reliable D call. CDR1 and CDR2 (germline): SGHVS, FNYEAQ. The CDR3 covers 12 residues. V was clipped by 5 bases and J by 6 bases, with 11 bases between them. The CDR3 is CASSEHYGEQYF. CDR3 nucleotides: TGTGCCAGCAGCGAACATTATGGCGAGCAGTACTTC. The entire variable domain, with the rest obtained from reference TRBV7-6 and TRBJ2-7, is as follows: GAGVSQSPRYKVTKRGQDVALRCDPISGHVSLYWYRQALGQGPEFLTYFNYEAQQDKSGLPNDRFSAERPEGSISTLTIQRTEQRDSAMYRCASSEHYGEQYFGPGTRLTVT.

This clone is a singleton in its sample. The gene calls are TRBV2 and TRBJ2-5, with D maybe TRBD2 (6 bases). Germline loops: CDR1 SNHLY, CDR2 FYNNEI. The CDR3 is 15 amino acids. V was cut by 7 bases and J by 4 bases, with 19 bases left in between. CDR3 amino acids: CASKVENLEGETQYF. The DNA of the CDR3 is TGTGCCAGCAAGGTCGAGAACCTGGAGGGAGAGACCCAGTACTTC.

The rearrangement uses TRBV7-2 and TRBJ2-7; 8 bases fit TRBD1. The CDR3 extends over 17 amino acids. V shed 3 bases, J shed 1 base, and the junction held 11 bases outside the gene matches. Germline CDR1 SGHTA, CDR2 FQGNSA. In DNA form, the CDR3 reads TGTGCCAGCAGCTTGTTTTTGGGCGGGACAGGATCCTACGAGCAGTACTTC. Its protein product is CASSLFLGGTGSYEQYF. The complete variable domain, with remaining parts taken from reference TRBV7-2 and TRBJ2-7, reads GAGVSQSPSNKVTEKGKDVELRCDPISGHTALYWYRQSLGQGLEFLIYFQGNSAPDKSGLPSDRFSAERTGGSVSTLTIQRTQQEDSAVYLCASSLFLGGTGSYEQYFGPGTRLTVT.

The V call is TRBV9, the J call TRBJ1-2, with unresolved D. The V end lost 0 bases, the J end lost 5 bases, and 14 bases lay between the germline ends. Germline V gene data show CDR1 as SGDLS and CDR2 as YYNGEE. The CDR3 has 15 residues. The CDR3 region is CASSVGTRTLYGYTF. In DNA, the CDR3 is TGTGCCAGCAGCGTAGGCACACGAACCCTTTATGGCTACACCTTC.

V and J are TRBV5-6 and TRBJ2-2; TRBD2 agrees at 14 bases. The germline gives CDR1 SGHDT, CDR2 YYEEEE. The CDR3 is 16 residues long. V gave up 3 bases and J gave up 5 bases; unmatched junction bases: 3. CDR3 nucleotides: TGTGCCAGCAGCTCAAGGACTAGCGGGAGGACCGGGGAGCTGTTTTTT. It specifies CASSSRTSGRTGELFF.

This clone was observed once. This same CDR3 is encoded by further DNA sequences in the sample. The chain joins TRBV15 to TRBJ2-5, with D unclear. This CDR3 has 12 amino acids. Germline V gene data show CDR1 as LNHNV and CDR2 as YYDKDF (reference sequence). V was shortened by 0 bases and J by 5 bases, with 4 bases between the two germline ends. CDR3 loop: CATSRDAETQYF. For the CDR3, the DNA is TGTGCCACCAGCAGAGACGCTGAGACCCAGTACTTC. The full variable domain, its missing parts supplied by reference TRBV15 and TRBJ2-5, is DAMVIQNPRYQVTQFGKPVTLSCSQTLNHNVMYWYQQKSSQAPKLLFHYYDKDFNNEADTPDNFQSRRPNTSFCFLDIRSPGLGDTAMYLCATSRDAETQYFGPGTRLLVL.

CDR3 sequence reads: CASSSAVEIQGAGSRTEAFF. In nucleotides, the CDR3 is TGTGCCAGCAGCTCGGCCGTAGAAATACAGGGGGCGGGTTCGAGGACTGAAGCTTTCTTT. The chain uses TRBV13 and TRBJ1-1; 9 bases fit TRBD1. After removal of 4 bases from V and 5 bases from J, the junction contained 23 bases not matched to a gene. Germline V gene data show CDR1 as PRHDT and CDR2 as FYEKMQ (reference sequence). CDR3 length: 20 residues.

The chain carries TRBV10-2 and TRBJ2-5; TRBD2 aligns across 8 bases. J was trimmed by 2 bases and V by 2 bases; bases with no gene match: 4. CDR1 WSHSY and CDR2 SAAADI come from the germline V gene. The CDR3 spans 15 residues. CDR3: CASSETGGGQETQYF. The CDR3 DNA reads TGCGCCAGCAGTGAGACGGGGGGGGGTCAAGAGACCCAGTACTTC.

The CDR3 sequence is CASSPRGGTGAANTEAFF. CDR3 sequence (DNA): TGTGCCAGCAGCCCGAGGGGGGGGACAGGGGCGGCGAACACTGAAGCTTTCTTT. V is TRBV9 and J is TRBJ1-1, with 10 bases lining up with TRBD1. The CDR3 is made up of 18 amino acids. CDR1 and CDR2 from the germline V gene are SGDLS and YYNGEE. With 4 bases clipped from V and 1 base from J, the junction kept 13 bases outside the gene matches.

The chain is built from TRBV7-2 and TRBJ1-2; no clear D gene. The CDR3 covers 13 residues. V shed 4 bases and J shed 4 bases, with 10 bases lying between them. Germline V gene lookup returns CDR1 SGHTA and CDR2 FQGNSA. The chain's CDR3 is CASSSSAGYGYTF. CDR3 bases: TGTGCCAGCAGCTCATCTGCCGGCTATGGCTACACCTTC.

This chain connects TRBV5-4 to TRBJ1-1; 7 nucleotides align to TRBD1. This CDR3 comprises 15 residues. V was clipped by 3 bases and J by 0 bases; unmatched bases: 5. Per the germline V gene, CDR1 is SGHNT and CDR2 is YYREEE (reference sequence). CDR3 coding DNA: TGTGCCAGCAGCTCCTACAGGGGATTGAACACTGAAGCTTTCTTT. The encoded protein is CASSSYRGLNTEAFF.

This clone was counted once. The CDR3: CASSRGLKEKLFF. CDR3 nucleotides: TGTGCCAGCAGTCGGGGTCTAAAGGAAAAACTGTTTTTT. The chain employs TRBV27 and TRBJ1-4; D is undetermined. This CDR3 region has 13 residues. Trimming shortened V by 5 bases and J by 8 bases, and 12 bases separated the two germline ends. From germline, CDR1 is MNHEY and CDR2 SMNVEV (reference sequence).

The V and J genes are TRBV5-1 and TRBJ1-1; 9 bases map to TRBD1. Germline assignment: CDR1 SGHRS and CDR2 YFSETQ. The CDR3 sequence is 15 residues long. The trim removed 2 bases at V and 8 bases at J, leaving 10 bases unmatched. Written as DNA, the CDR3 is TGCGCCAGCAGCTTATGGGACAGGGTAACGAGAGAAGCTTTCTTT. This translates into CASSLWDRVTREAFF.

This clone was seen more than once but under ten times. The same CDR3 arises from other DNA sequences in this sample as well. V and J are TRBV18 and TRBJ1-1, with D possibly being TRBD1 (5 bases). CDR1 and CDR2 (germline): KGHSH, LQKENI. The CDR3 has 14 amino acids. The V gene lost 6 bases and the J gene lost 1 base, with 12 bases spanning the gap. CDR3 DNA sequence: TGTGCCAGCTCTCCGACAGCTACGAACACTGAAGCTTTCTTT. Residues: CASSPTATNTEAFF.

Note on this clone: Other DNA sequences in the sample encode the same CDR3. The J gene is TRBJ2-1, the V gene TRBV5-1; TRBD1 matches 9 bases. V was pared by 4 bases and J by 7 bases, with 6 bases of the junction left unmatched. Germline CDR1 is SGHRS and CDR2 is YFSETQ. The CDR3 totals 14 residues. The CDR3 DNA reads as TGCGCCAGCAGCCTGGGACAGGGTGGGAATGAGCAGTTCTTC. Translation: CASSLGQGGNEQFF.

This clone has only one observation. This chain connects TRBV19 to TRBJ1-1; possible D gene TRBD1, 6 bases. Germline V gene data show CDR1 as LNHDA and CDR2 as SQIVND (reference sequence). The CDR3 length is 13 residues. Trimming shortened V by 6 bases and J by 3 bases, and 11 bases separated the two germline ends. The CDR3 reads CASSNRDDTEAFF. The CDR3 region has the DNA TGTGCCAGTAGCAACAGGGACGACACTGAAGCTTTCTTT.

The chain recombines TRBV9 with TRBJ1-1; tentative D call: TRBD1 (6 bases). Germline CDR1 reads SGDLS; CDR2 reads YYNGEE. This CDR3 spans 15 amino acids. Trimming took off 2 bases at V and 1 base at J, with 12 bases between the two ends. CDR3 bases: TGTGCCAGCAGCGTGGATCCCAGGGGGAACACTGAAGCTTTCTTT. Its translation is CASSVDPRGNTEAFF.